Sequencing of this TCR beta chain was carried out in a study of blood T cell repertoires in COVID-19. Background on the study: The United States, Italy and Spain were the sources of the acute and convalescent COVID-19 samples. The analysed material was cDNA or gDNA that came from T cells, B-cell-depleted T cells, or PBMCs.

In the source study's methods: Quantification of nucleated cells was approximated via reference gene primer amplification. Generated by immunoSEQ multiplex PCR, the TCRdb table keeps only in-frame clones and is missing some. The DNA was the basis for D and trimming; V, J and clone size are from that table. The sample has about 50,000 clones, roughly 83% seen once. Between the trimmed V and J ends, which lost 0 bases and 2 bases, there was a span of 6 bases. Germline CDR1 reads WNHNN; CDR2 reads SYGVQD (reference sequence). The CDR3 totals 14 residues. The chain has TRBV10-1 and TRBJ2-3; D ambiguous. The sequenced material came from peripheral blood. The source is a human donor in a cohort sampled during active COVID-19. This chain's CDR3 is CASSESANTDTQYF. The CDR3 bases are TGCGCCAGCAGTGAGTCGGCCAACACAGATACGCAGTATTTT.